The rows below give T cell receptor beta chains drawn from one sample of a study of beta chain features in type 1 diabetes. Some clones are missing from TCRdb's copy, which holds only in-frame ones; the method was immunoSEQ multiplex PCR. The profile covers around 130,000 clones, with about 17% appearing a single time and over 2% taken by the ten largest. The sample consisted of central memory CD4+ T cells from blood. These TCRs come from a man aged 30 to 39 with type 1 diabetes. CDR3s include the opening cysteine and the closing phenylalanine or tryptophan. The order of the fields is CDR3 protein, CDR3 DNA, V gene, clone size, CDR3 length, D gene, J gene. A D gene is named only where the DNA matches it firmly. Not every row has a clone size; where given, it reads once, few, many or a size class.

CAWSNTGYSSGANVLTF,TGTGCCTGGAGTAATACCGGATATTCCTCTGGGGCCAACGTCCTGACTTTC,TRBV30,.,17,.,TRBJ2-6
CASSYRLGGTDTQYF,TGTGCCAGCAGCTACCGACTAGGGGGTACAGATACGCAGTATTTT,TRBV5-5,few,15,.,TRBJ2-3
CASSLLGKGYTF,TGTGCCAGCAGCTTACTCGGGAAAGGCTACACCTTC,TRBV7-3,.,12,.,TRBJ1-2
CAWTPVQGYNSPLHF,TGTGCCTGGACCCCAGTACAAGGGTATAATTCACCCCTCCACTTT,TRBV30,.,15,.,TRBJ1-6
CASSDRGLTQYF,TGTGCCAGTAGTGACAGGGGGCTGACCCAGTACTTC,TRBV19,few,12,TRBD1,TRBJ2-5
CASRETILYGYTF,TGTGCCAGCAGAGAGACGATCCTCTATGGCTACACCTTC,TRBV6-5,few,13,.,TRBJ1-2
CASSVGQGMNTEAFF,TGTGCCAGCAGCGTAGGACAGGGGATGAACACTGAAGCTTTCTTT,TRBV9,.,15,TRBD1,TRBJ1-1
CASSEALRTRGETQYF,TGTGCCAGCAGTGAAGCGCTTCGGACGAGGGGAGAGACCCAGTACTTC,TRBV2,few,16,.,TRBJ2-5
CASSPRGPPMENTEAFF,TGTGCCAGCTCACCAAGGGGTCCCCCAATGGAGAACACTGAAGCTTTCTTT,TRBV18,.,17,.,TRBJ1-1
CASSQGVNEQYF,TGTGCCAGCAGCCAAGGGGTCAACGAGCAGTACTTC,TRBV6-1,many,12,.,TRBJ2-7
CASNYRAYNEQFF,TGTGCCAGCAATTACAGGGCCTACAATGAGCAGTTCTTC,TRBV13,few,13,.,TRBJ2-1
CASTPLVGSGLQETQYF,TGTGCCAGCACCCCGTTAGTAGGTAGCGGGCTCCAAGAGACCCAGTACTTC,TRBV7-9,few,17,TRBD2,TRBJ2-5
CASSEDRAAYGYTF,TGTGCCAGCAGTGAGGACAGGGCGGCCTATGGCTACACCTTC,TRBV25-1,.,14,TRBD1,TRBJ1-2
CASSLENRRETQYF,TGTGCCAGCAGCTTAGAGAACAGGAGAGAGACCCAGTACTTC,TRBV7-9,many,14,.,TRBJ2-5
CASSLQGGSPESLHF,TGTGCCAGCAGCTTACAGGGAGGGTCCCCTGAGTCCCTCCACTTT,TRBV7-3,few,15,.,TRBJ1-6
CASSLDSAAGQYF,TGTGCCAGCAGCTTAGATTCAGCGGCAGGGCAGTACTTC,TRBV7-9,few,13,.,TRBJ2-7
CASSLRDSSYEQYF,TGTGCCAGCAGCCTACGGGACAGCTCCTACGAGCAGTACTTC,TRBV14,few,14,TRBD1,TRBJ2-7
CASARGQGVDPQHF,TGTGCCAGCGCCCGGGGACAGGGAGTAGATCCCCAGCATTTT,TRBV6-5,few,14,TRBD1,TRBJ1-5
CASSPVGTGYPYEQYF,TGTGCCAGCTCACCAGTCGGGACAGGGTACCCCTACGAGCAGTACTTC,TRBV18,few,16,TRBD1,TRBJ2-7
CASSLTGHGELFF,TGTGCCAGCAGCCTAACGGGACACGGGGAGCTGTTTTTT,TRBV7-9,.,13,.,TRBJ2-2
CASSPRAGGTDTQYF,TGCGCCAGCAGCCCCAGGGCGGGGGGAACAGATACGCAGTATTTT,TRBV4-1,.,15,TRBD2,TRBJ2-3
CSVEDDSVRRRTQYF,TGCAGCGTTGAAGATGACTCTGTAAGGCGTAGGACCCAGTACTTC,TRBV29-1,.,15,.,TRBJ2-5
CASNRDSKPSNYGYTF,TGTGCCAGCAACCGGGACAGCAAACCATCTAACTATGGCTACACCTTC,TRBV4-2,.,16,TRBD1,TRBJ1-2
CSVVVLARLSYEQYF,TGCAGCGTTGTAGTTCTGGCCCGACTCTCCTACGAGCAGTACTTC,TRBV29-1,few,15,.,TRBJ2-7
CAISEDSRGYTF,TGTGCCATCAGTGAGGACAGCCGCGGCTACACCTTC,TRBV10-3,.,12,.,TRBJ1-2
CASRHRQGYLF,TGTGCCAGCAGGCATAGACAGGGGTACCTCTTC,TRBV28,.,11,TRBD1,TRBJ2-1
CASSPQGIPLYEQYF,TGTGCCAGCAGTCCCCAGGGGATCCCCCTTTACGAGCAGTACTTC,TRBV27,.,15,.,TRBJ2-7
CAIRGLADSYNEQFF,TGTGCCATCCGGGGACTAGCGGACTCCTACAATGAGCAGTTCTTC,TRBV6-1,few,15,TRBD2,TRBJ2-1
CASRRDRDGDTQYF,TGTGCCAGCAGACGTGACAGGGACGGGGATACGCAGTATTTT,TRBV28,many,14,TRBD1,TRBJ2-3
CASSVRQGNQPQHF,TGTGCCAGTAGTGTCCGACAGGGCAATCAGCCCCAGCATTTT,TRBV19,.,14,.,TRBJ1-5
CASSSTSGGLNEQFF,TGTGCCAGCAGCTCTACTAGCGGGGGGTTAAATGAGCAGTTCTTC,TRBV5-4,.,15,TRBD2,TRBJ2-1
CASTGQANEKLFF,TGCGCCAGCACGGGACAGGCTAATGAAAAACTGTTTTTT,TRBV5-1,.,13,TRBD1,TRBJ1-4
CASSLAPGPGNEQFF,TGTGCCAGCAGCTTAGCTCCGGGGCCCGGCAATGAGCAGTTCTTC,TRBV7-2,few,15,.,TRBJ2-1
CASRRDIDYGYTF,TGCGCCAGCAGGCGAGATATAGACTATGGCTACACCTTC,TRBV5-1,.,13,.,TRBJ1-2
CASSHLGRDNSPLHF,TGCGCCAGCAGCCATCTAGGACGGGATAATTCACCCCTCCACTTT,TRBV4-3,.,15,.,TRBJ1-6
CAWSVGTGRTQPQHF,TGTGCCTGGAGTGTAGGGACAGGGAGGACTCAGCCCCAGCATTTT,TRBV30,few,15,TRBD1,TRBJ1-5
CASSLDREGWTQYF,TGTGCCAGCAGCCTCGACAGGGAGGGTTGGACGCAGTATTTT,TRBV9,few,14,.,TRBJ2-3
CASSLAGTPETQYF,TGTGCTAGCAGCTTAGCCGGGACGCCAGAGACCCAGTACTTC,TRBV7-7,.,14,.,TRBJ2-5
CASSLEGWNTEAFF,TGTGCCAGCAGCTTAGAGGGGTGGAACACTGAAGCTTTCTTT,TRBV7-6,.,14,.,TRBJ1-1
CAISGLQETQYF,TGTGCCATCTCAGGACTACAAGAGACCCAGTACTTC,TRBV10-3,many,12,.,TRBJ2-5
CASSFTVQETQYF,TGTGCCAGCAGCTTTACCGTACAAGAGACCCAGTACTTC,TRBV11-2,few,13,.,TRBJ2-5
CASSYGETQYF,TGTGCCAGCAGTTACGGAGAGACCCAGTACTTC,TRBV27,.,11,.,TRBJ2-5
CASSLTGDTEAFF,TGTGCCAGCAGCCTGACAGGTGACACTGAAGCTTTCTTT,TRBV13,few,13,.,TRBJ1-1
CASSPGTVRGEQFF,TGTGCCAGCAGCCCCGGGACGGTACGGGGTGAGCAGTTCTTC,TRBV27,.,14,.,TRBJ2-1
CAGIFLRGTVYNSPLHF,TGTGCCGGAATCTTTTTGAGAGGGACAGTTTATAATTCACCCCTCCACTTT,TRBV30,.,17,TRBD1,TRBJ1-6